Reported below is one T cell receptor (beta chain). No cognate antigen has been identified for it. The record has no base qualities; no much larger clone is one base away. The entry originates in a study of blood T cell dynamics during melanoma immunotherapy (dated by TCRdb to about 2020). Regarding the research as a whole: All patients had metastatic melanoma and were given first-line pembrolizumab or nivolumab plus ipilimumab as standard of care in the United Kingdom. The training cohort consisted of consecutive patients, while an additional independent group of patients from the same centre was pooled to form an external validation set. To find early correlates of response, peripheral T cell receptor repertoires were profiled in metastatic melanoma patients before and after one cycle of checkpoint inhibitor therapy.

Per the germline V gene, MNHNS is the CDR1 and SASEGT is the CDR2. The CDR3 holds 14 amino acids from the cysteine to the phenylalanine. The DNA shown is the 42-base CDR3, in frame from base 1. Trimming removed 1 base from V and 3 bases from J, leaving 10 bases between the germline ends. Every bulk PBMC sample had a fixed 350 ng of DNA loaded. Following the manufacturer instructions, the immunoSEQ TCRb Assay kit was used to amplify TCR beta CDR3 sequences from genomic DNA. The KAPA Library Quantification Kit for Illumina platforms was used to quantify pooled libraries by qPCR. Pooled libraries were sequenced on an Illumina NextSeq 500, clustered at roughly 0.6-1.1 pM. As for the authors' bioinformatics: Analysis of the TCR data relied on immunoSEQ ANALYZER and the R LymphoSeq package. A rearrangement efficiency score was calculated as productive divided by the sum of productive and non-productive CDR3 sequences. Clonality was assessed using the Gini coefficient and diversity using the Renyi index at alpha=1, with pairwise comparisons between timepoints within each patient. Clonal relatedness used an edit distance of 3, and repertoire similarity used the Bhattacharyya coefficient, both computed in LymphoSeq. Linear discriminant analysis on week-3 changes in clonality and diversity was built with the R MASS and caret packages to classify response. This is the immuneACCESS table as TCRdb keeps it, with only in-frame sequences that have V and J called. A part of the clones is gone; compared with another copy, unresolved V genes explain less than half, and the rest is unexplained. V, J and clone size are taken as reported in that table, and D and trimming were inferred from the DNA itself. The sample table holds roughly 7,600 clones, of which over 65% were seen once. Around 5.3% of the sample is taken by the ten largest.

The label giving this sample's time point can be read as: week 3, after first cycle of checkpoint inhibitor. Blood was sampled before treatment (T0) and at week 3 (W3), after the first cycle of checkpoint blockade. Except for two patients with rapid clinical progression, response was assessed 12 weeks after the first infusion by RECIST 1.1; disease control meant complete response, partial response or stable disease. Patients were excluded for prior systemic cancer treatment, concomitant immunosuppressant therapy or synchronous other active malignancies. TCR beta was sequenced in both bulk PBMC and plasma cell-free DNA in order to track circulating cells as well as T cell turnover. Lymphoprep and SepMate tubes were used to isolate PBMC from blood, and red cell lysis was then performed. QIAamp DNA Blood Mini kits were used to extract DNA from PBMC and from sorted T cell subsets. Study-level results and caveats: The relatively small sample size was acknowledged as potentially limiting generalization of the results. Whether the T cell clones behind the repertoire changes were melanoma-specific or instead reflected general immune activation was something the study could not determine. Unlike progressors, patients who went on to achieve disease control showed a bifurcated reorganization of the PBMC repertoire at W3, with either increased clonality or increased diversity.

The sample consisted of blood, taken from a patient treated with checkpoint blockade. This sequence was found in a human donor with melanoma. The chain was built from TRBV6-1 and TRBJ2-7, with TRBD1 perhaps the D gene, on 5 matching bases. DNA sequence: TGTGCCAGCAGTGAAGTCGTTCAGGGCTACGAGCAGTACTTC. The resulting protein is CASSEVVQGYEQYF.